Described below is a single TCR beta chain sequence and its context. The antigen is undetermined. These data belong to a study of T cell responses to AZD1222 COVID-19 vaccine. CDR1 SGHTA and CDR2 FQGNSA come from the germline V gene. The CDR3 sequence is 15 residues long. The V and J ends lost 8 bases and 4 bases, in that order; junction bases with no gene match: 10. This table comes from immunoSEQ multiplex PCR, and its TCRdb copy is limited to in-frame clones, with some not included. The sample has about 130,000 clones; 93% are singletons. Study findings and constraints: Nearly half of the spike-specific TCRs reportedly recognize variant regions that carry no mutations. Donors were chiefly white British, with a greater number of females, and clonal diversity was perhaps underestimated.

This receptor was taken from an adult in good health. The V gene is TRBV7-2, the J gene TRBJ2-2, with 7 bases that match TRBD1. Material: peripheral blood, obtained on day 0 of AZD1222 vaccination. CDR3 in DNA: TGTGCCAGCGGAAAGGACAGGTTGGGCACCGGGGAGCTGTTTTTT. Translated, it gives CASGKDRLGTGELFF.